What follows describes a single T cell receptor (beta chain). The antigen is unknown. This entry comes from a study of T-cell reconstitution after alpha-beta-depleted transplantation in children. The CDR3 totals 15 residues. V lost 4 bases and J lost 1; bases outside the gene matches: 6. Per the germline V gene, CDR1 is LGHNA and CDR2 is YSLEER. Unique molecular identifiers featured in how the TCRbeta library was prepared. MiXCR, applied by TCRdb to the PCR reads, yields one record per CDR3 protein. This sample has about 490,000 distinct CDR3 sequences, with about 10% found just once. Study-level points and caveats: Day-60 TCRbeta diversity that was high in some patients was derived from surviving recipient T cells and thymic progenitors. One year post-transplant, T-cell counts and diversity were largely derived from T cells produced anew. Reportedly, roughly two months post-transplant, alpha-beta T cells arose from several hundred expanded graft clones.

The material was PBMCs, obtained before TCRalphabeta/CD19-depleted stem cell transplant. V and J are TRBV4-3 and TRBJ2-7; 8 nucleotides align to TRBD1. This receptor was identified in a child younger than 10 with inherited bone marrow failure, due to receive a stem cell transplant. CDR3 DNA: TGCGCCAGCAGCCCAGGACAGGGCCTTTCCTACGAGCAGTACTTC. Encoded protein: CASSPGQGLSYEQYF.